A selection of T cell receptor beta chains follows, all from one sample in a study of T cells in Graves' hyperthyroidism and ophthalmopathy. TCRdb reprocessed the multiplex PCR reads with MiXCR, giving one entry per CDR3 protein. The sample lists about 340,000 distinct CDR3 sequences, about 21% occurring once. The source material was blood. Receptor source: a woman aged 50 to 60 with Graves' hyperthyroidism. Both conserved end residues are part of each CDR3. Fields, in order: D gene, clone size, J gene, V gene, CDR3 DNA, CDR3 protein. D genes are given only for firm matches. Size is stated for part of the rows, as once, few or many counts, or as a class when the clone is expanded.

TRBD1 | NA | TRBJ1-6 | TRBV5-1 | TGCGCCAGCAGCTACGGACAGGGTCATAATTCACCCCTCCACTTT | CASSYGQGHNSPLHF
TRBD1 | many | TRBJ2-7 | TRBV2 | TGTGCCGGCAATCGACAGGGGGAGGGAGATCAGTACTTC | CAGNRQGEGDQYF
TRBD2 | few | TRBJ2-1 | TRBV6-5 | TGTGCCAGCAGTTACTCGGGACATATGACTAGCGGGACCTCCTACAATGAGCAGTTCTTC | CASSYSGHMTSGTSYNEQFF
TRBD1 | NA | TRBJ2-2 | TRBV3-1 | TGTGCCAGCAGCCTCGACAGGGACACCGGGGAGCTGTTTTTT | CASSLDRDTGELFF
NA | many | TRBJ2-7 | TRBV7-6 | TGTGCCAGCAGCTTAGAGGGCCGTTATACCTACGAGCAGTACTTC | CASSLEGRYTYEQYF
TRBD2 | few | TRBJ2-6 | TRBV5-1 | TGCGCCAGCAGCACGGGCGGGGGGGCTGGGGCCAACGTCCTGACTTTC | CASSTGGGAGANVLTF
NA | few | TRBJ2-3 | TRBV2 | TGTGCCAGCAACCCGGCCTCTAGCACAGATACGCAGTATTTT | CASNPASSTDTQYF
NA | NA | TRBJ1-6 | TRBV20-1 | TGCAGTGCTAGAGAGGGGAACAATTCACCCCTCCACTTT | CSAREGNNSPLHF
TRBD1 | few | TRBJ1-5 | TRBV20-1 | TGCAGTGCTAGAGACCGTAGACAGGGGCGGGGGATGAATCAGCCCCAGCATTTT | CSARDRRQGRGMNQPQHF
NA | NA | TRBJ1-2 | TRBV5-8 | TGTGCCAGCAGCACCCGGGTTAACTATGGCTACACCTTC | CASSTRVNYGYTF
TRBD1 | NA | TRBJ2-2 | TRBV4-1 | TGCGCCAGCAGCCAAGTGGCGACAGGGGGATACACCGGGGAGCTGTTTTTT | CASSQVATGGYTGELFF
TRBD1 | few | TRBJ2-2 | TRBV5-1 | TGCGCCAGCAGCTTGACCGGACAGGGATCCGGGGAGCTGTTTTTT | CASSLTGQGSGELFF
NA | NA | TRBJ2-1 | TRBV5-1 | TGCGCCAGCAGCTCAGGACAGGAGCAGTTCTTC | CASSSGQEQFF
NA | many | TRBJ2-7 | TRBV30 | TGTGCCTGGAACCTTAACTACGAGCAGTACTTC | CAWNLNYEQYF
TRBD2 | NA | TRBJ2-3 | TRBV6-1 | TGTGCCAGCCTGCCTAGCGGGAGCGGGACAGATACGCAGTATTTT | CASLPSGSGTDTQYF